The TCR beta chain described here comes from a study of OX40 agonist ivuxolimab in advanced cancers. The overall study: Partial responses occurred in three patients (one hepatocellular carcinoma, two cutaneous melanoma).

Sequencing used immunoSEQ multiplex PCR; TCRdb keeps in-frame clones, though not all of them. Of some 15,000 clones in the sample, 75% to 90% were seen once. The sample was CD4+ or CD8+ T cells sorted from blood, taken in a trial of the OX40 agonist ivuxolimab. The sequence came from an adult with an advanced solid tumor such as melanoma, head and neck, liver or kidney cancer.

This CDR3 reads CASSSVFGTEAFF. The DNA of the CDR3 is TGTGCCAGCAGCTCAGTATTTGGCACTGAAGCTTTCTTT. The chain combines TRBV11-3 with TRBJ1-1; the D is unclear. CDR1 is SGHNT, CDR2 YENEEA, per germline. CDR3 size: 13 residues. V lost 4 bases to trimming and J lost 4 bases, with 10 bases between them.